Shown below are 2 T cell receptor beta chains from a single sample sequenced in a study of T-cell reconstitution after alpha-beta-depleted transplantation in children. The library targeted TCRbeta and was prepared with unique molecular identifiers. In TCRdb, the PCR reads were re-called with MiXCR into one record per CDR3 protein. The top ten clones hold around two fifths of a sample with about 210,000 distinct CDR3 sequences, over 15% of them seen once. The material sequenced was PBMCs, mostly from graft donor cells, taken 360 days after TCRalphabeta/CD19-depleted stem cell transplant. These receptors were collected from a male patient aged 2-10 years who had a stem cell transplant for acute lymphoblastic leukemia, so the T cells may come from the graft donor.

This clonotype was picked up a small number of times. The chain has TRBV9 and TRBJ2-7, with D unclear. There are 10 residues in the CDR3. Germline lookup yields CDR1 SGDLS and CDR2 YYNGEE. Trimming stripped 0 bases from V and 5 bases from J, with 0 bases between. The CDR3 DNA reads TGTGCCAGCAGCGTAGACGAGCAGTACTTC. Protein sequence: CASSVDEQYF. Variable domain in full (rest from reference TRBV9 and TRBJ2-7): DSGVTQTPKHLITATGQRVTLRCSPRSGDLSVYWYQQSLDQGLQFLIQYYNGEERAKGNILERFSAQQFPDLHSELNLSSLELGDSALYFCASSVDEQYFGPGTRLTVT.

The chain has TRBV5-1 and TRBJ2-7; tentatively, D is TRBD1 (6 bases). Germline loops: CDR1 SGHRS, CDR2 YFSETQ. This CDR3 spans 13 amino acids. V was trimmed by 6 bases and J by 6 bases, leaving 16 bases between them. The CDR3 region is CASNSQGSGEQYF. CDR3 nucleotides: TGCGCCAGCAACTCTCAGGGGTCCGGCGAGCAGTACTTC.